The clone carrying this T cell receptor beta chain was detected only a few times. Its specificity is not known. One heparinised draw of blood, averaging roughly 110 mL, came from each donor. Sorting that relied on CD45RO/CCR7/CD25/CD127/CD95/CD27 yielded CD4+ naive, central memory, regulatory and stem cell-like memory cells. The data are from a study of beta chain features in type 1 diabetes. Study-wide context: 107,917,701 sorted cells were examined across all samples. General study points: People with Type 1 diabetes carried modestly yet significantly shorter TCRB CDR3s in all four CD4+ subsets. Type 1 diabetes patients had fewer VDJ junction insertions and more deletions.

What was sequenced were expressed TCRB transcripts, since all of the isolated RNA had been reverse transcribed. Generated by immunoSEQ multiplex PCR, the TCRdb table keeps only in-frame clones and is missing some. Of 250,000 to 300,000 clones detected, 13% to 15% appear once; the ten largest clones hold 0.017%. The germline V gene has CDR1 SNHLY and CDR2 FYNNEI. CDR3 length: 16 residues. V lost 3 bases and J lost 6, with 20 bases in between. The sample taken for sequencing was naive CD4+ T cells from blood. The source of this sequence is a man aged 25-45 years with type 1 diabetes. The chain joins TRBV2 to TRBJ1-2; maybe TRBD1 (5 bases). CDR3 bases: TGTGCCAGCAGTGAGCCGACGACCCAAACAGGTGATGGCTACACCTTC. This gives the protein CASSEPTTQTGDGYTF.